This T cell receptor beta chain was retrieved from a study of shared clonotypes between healthy human individuals. Overall study findings and caveats: Naive subsets usually exceeded memory subsets in estimated richness. Having only a few donors restricted how much genetic and exposure-history diversity was captured. Tissue TCR repertoires likely differ from these blood-only repertoires. Lower generation probabilities were found for non-shared clonotypes than for those shared by all four donors.

The naive CD8 population came from CD45RO-negative cells selected for CCR7, without terminally differentiated effector memory CD45RA+ cells. Assay used: immunoSEQ multiplex PCR; TCRdb lists only in-frame clones, some missing. The repertoire holds 800,000 to 950,000 clones, 96% seen once, with 0.2% to 0.25% in the top ten. Trimming removed 2 bases at V and 2 bases at J, with 9 bases between. The CDR3 is made up of 14 amino acids. Germline values: CDR1 SGDLS, CDR2 YYNGEE. Comment on this clone: As yet, its antigen is unknown.

Source material: naive CD8+ T cells sorted from blood. The sequence derives from a man aged 30-40 years in good health. The V call is TRBV9, the J call TRBJ2-3; D call uncertain. In DNA form, the CDR3 reads TGTGCCAGCAGCGTCGAGGAGAACACAGATACGCAGTATTTT. Amino acid sequence: CASSVEENTDTQYF.